This passage covers 19 T cell receptor beta chains from one sample sequenced in a study of T cell changes during pregnancy in multiple sclerosis (dated by TCRdb to between 2017 and 2020). The method was the immunoSEQ multiplex PCR assay. TCRdb took over this immuneACCESS table, retaining in-frame rearrangements with V and J assigned. Such tables are incomplete; in checked studies, under half of the missing clones stem from an unresolved V gene, and the remainder is unexplained. In all, the sample holds about 36,000 clones, and about 92% of those were seen once. Together, the top ten hold over 0.45% of the sample. The specimen was CD4+ T cells from peripheral blood mononuclear cells, collected after pregnancy. The receptors stem from a female donor with multiple sclerosis, enrolled in a pregnancy study.

CDR3 DNA: TGCGCCAGCAGCTTCAGTCCTGGGACAGGGGGAGACTACACCTTC. This gives the protein CASSFSPGTGGDYTF. This chain links TRBV5-1 with TRBJ1-2; TRBD1 aligns across 11 bases. CDR3 length equals 15 residues. CDR1 and CDR2 from the germline V gene are SGHRS and YFSETQ. V gave up 2 bases and J gave up 10 bases; unmatched junction bases: 10. Full variable domain (missing parts from reference TRBV5-1 and TRBJ1-2): KAGVTQTPRYLIKTRGQQVTLSCSPISGHRSVSWYQQTPGQGLQFLFEYFSETQRNKGNFPGRFSGRQFSNSRSEMNVSTLELGDSALYLCASSFSPGTGGDYTFGSGTRLTVV.

This chain connects TRBV11-2 to TRBJ2-1; 7 bases match TRBD2. The V and J ends lost 1 base and 7 bases, in that order; junction bases with no gene match: 13. This CDR3 is 17 amino acids long. CDR1 and CDR2 (germline): SGHAT, FQNNGV. The CDR3 DNA follows: TGTGCCAGCAGCTTAGTTCCAGCTGCGGGAGTTCGAAATGAGCAGTTCTTC. Translation gives CASSLVPAAGVRNEQFF.

Here the CDR3 DNA reads TGTGCCAGTAGTGTACGAGGGTTTTGGAATCAGCCCCAGCATTTT. Translation gives CASSVRGFWNQPQHF. The rearrangement links TRBV19 to TRBJ1-5, with no clear D. Germline CDR1 reads LNHDA; CDR2 reads SQIVND (reference sequence). CDR3 length: 15 residues. V dropped 5 bases and J dropped 4 bases, with 15 bases sitting between them.

This chain uses TRBV2 with TRBJ1-4; no clear D gene. The CDR3 is 13 residues long. V was trimmed by 10 bases and J by 4 bases, leaving 13 bases between them. Germline values: CDR1 SNHLY, CDR2 FYNNEI. In DNA, the CDR3 is TGTGCCACCCACAACGGAGGTAATGAAAAACTGTTTTTT. This translates into CATHNGGNEKLFF.

The V and J genes are TRBV30 and TRBJ1-5; weak D call: TRBD1 (5 bases). V lost 2 bases and J lost 2, with 10 bases in between. This CDR3 comprises 14 residues. CDR1 is GTSNPN, CDR2 SVGIG, per germline (reference sequence). The CDR3 spells CAWSSTGGNQPQHF. The CDR3 bases are TGTGCCTGGAGTTCCACGGGGGGCAATCAGCCCCAGCATTTT.

V is TRBV5-1 and J is TRBJ2-3, with 9 bases aligning to TRBD2. The CDR3 is 16 amino acids. V lost 0 bases, J lost 4 bases, and 6 bases stayed unmatched. Germline V gene sequence: CDR1 SGHRS, CDR2 YFSETQ. The CDR3 DNA follows: TGCGCCAGCAGCTTGGCTGGCGGGGGGGCCGCAGATACGCAGTATTTT. This codes for CASSLAGGGAADTQYF.

The chain carries TRBV5-3 and TRBJ2-1; 10 bases agree with TRBD2. TRBV5-3 is an ORF for which the function is uncertain. V was pared by 3 bases and J by 12 bases, with 21 bases of the junction left unmatched. The CDR3 length is 18 residues. In nucleotides, the CDR3 is TGTGCCAGAAGCTGGACCAAACCAGCGGGAGGGACCTTACATAGGCAGTTCTTC. Translation gives CARSWTKPAGGTLHRQFF.

The rearrangement links TRBV7-2 to TRBJ1-3; D is uncertain. CDR3 length: 15 amino acids. Germline CDR1 reads SGHTA; CDR2 reads FQGNSA. Trimming removed 1 base from V and 4 bases from J, with 11 bases in between. The CDR3 DNA reads as TGTGCCAGCAGCTTAGTAGGTCGGAGGGGAAACACCATATATTTT. Its protein product is CASSLVGRRGNTIYF.

In regard to this clone: Other DNA sequences from this sample encode an identical CDR3 as well. The gene calls are TRBV7-2 and TRBJ1-5; the D is unclear. The germline V gene encodes CDR1 SGHTA and CDR2 FQGNSA. This CDR3 is 15 amino acids long. V lost 1 base and J lost 2, with 9 bases in between. The CDR3 DNA reads TGTGCCAGCAGCTTAGGGAGAGCAGGCAATCAGCCCCAGCATTTT. Translation: CASSLGRAGNQPQHF.

The chain joins TRBV19 to TRBJ2-4, with 14 bases matching TRBD2. V lost 3 bases to trimming and J lost 7 bases; unmatched junction nucleotides: 11. Per the germline V gene, CDR1 is LNHDA and CDR2 is SQIVND (reference sequence). The CDR3 loop spans 18 amino acids. DNA for the CDR3: TGTGCCAGTAGTATCACGGGACTAGCGGGAGTTTTTGGGAACATTCAGTACTTC. Translated: CASSITGLAGVFGNIQYF.

The chain combines TRBV19 with TRBJ2-4, with TRBD1 as a possible D gene (5 bases). Trimming removed 7 bases at V and 1 base at J, with 11 bases between. This CDR3 is built from 14 residues. Germline-derived CDR1 and CDR2 are LNHDA and SQIVND (reference sequence). This chain's CDR3 is CASIDSLAKNIQYF. CDR3 DNA: TGTGCCAGTATTGACAGCCTCGCCAAAAACATTCAGTACTTC.

CDR3 sequence (DNA): TGTGCCAGCAGCGTAGGCGGGACAGTGACGTCGGAGCAGTACTTC. Translation: CASSVGGTVTSEQYF. The chain combines TRBV9 with TRBJ2-7, with TRBD1 as a possible D gene (7 bases). The V end lost 0 bases, the J end lost 7 bases, and 17 bases lay between the germline ends. The CDR3 consists of 15 residues. The V gene's germline CDR1 is SGDLS and CDR2 YYNGEE.

The gene calls are TRBV30 and TRBJ2-7; the D gene is possibly TRBD2 (6 bases). CDR3 length equals 12 residues. Trimming pared 3 bases from V and 5 bases from J, leaving 11 bases between. Per the germline V gene, CDR1 is GTSNPN and CDR2 is SVGIG (reference sequence). The CDR3 loop is CAWSLTGDEQYF. Written as DNA, the CDR3 is TGTGCCTGGAGCCTTACGGGGGACGAGCAGTACTTC.

The CDR3 DNA reads as TGTGCCAGCAGCTCATATCCGGCGGGGTCCTCCTACAATGAGCAGTTCTTC. Translation gives CASSSYPAGSSYNEQFF. This chain links TRBV7-9 with TRBJ2-1; D is possibly TRBD2 (6 bases). The CDR3 spans 17 residues. Trimming took 4 bases from V and 0 from J, leaving 16 bases between them. Germline values: CDR1 SEHNR, CDR2 FQNEAQ (reference sequence).

V and J are TRBV30 and TRBJ1-3; TRBD1 aligns across 10 bases. V was clipped by 5 bases and J by 4 bases; unmatched bases: 5. The CDR3 extends over 14 amino acids. Germline V gene data show CDR1 as GTSNPN and CDR2 as SVGIG (reference sequence). The CDR3 DNA reads as TGTGCCTGGGGGAGGACAGGGGGAGGAAACACCATATATTTT. Its protein product is CAWGRTGGGNTIYF.

This chain connects TRBV9 to TRBJ2-3; 8 nucleotides agree with TRBD1. This CDR3 contains 14 residues. Trimming at V came to 0 bases and at J to 5 bases, leaving 2 bases not matched to a gene. The V gene's germline CDR1 is SGDLS and CDR2 YYNGEE. The CDR3 loop is CASSVVTGGDTQYF. The CDR3 coding sequence is TGTGCCAGCAGCGTAGTCACAGGGGGAGATACGCAGTATTTT.

V gene TRBV5-1 combines with J gene TRBJ2-2; D not resolved. The CDR3 runs to 13 residues. Germline lookup yields CDR1 SGHRS and CDR2 YFSETQ. Deletions cut 2 bases from V and 4 bases from J, with 6 bases between. This chain's CDR3 is CASSFPVTGELFF. In DNA, the CDR3 is TGCGCCAGCAGCTTTCCTGTCACCGGGGAGCTGTTTTTT.

The V call is TRBV28, the J call TRBJ2-7; TRBD1 matches at 9 bases. The V and J ends lost 5 bases and 2 bases, in that order; junction bases with no gene match: 4. This CDR3 has 14 residues. Per the germline V gene, CDR1 is MDHEN and CDR2 is SYDVKM. The CDR3: CASSVTGGPYEQYF. In DNA form, the CDR3 reads TGTGCCAGCAGTGTTACAGGGGGCCCCTACGAGCAGTACTTC.

The chain links TRBV7-6 to TRBJ1-1, with D unresolved. Trimming shortened V by 2 bases and J by 3 bases, and 19 bases separated the two germline ends. The germline V gene encodes CDR1 SGHVS and CDR2 FNYEAQ. This CDR3 region has 17 residues. The CDR3 DNA reads TGTGCCAGCAGCTTATTGATGGTCGGTTCCCTTTACACTGAAGCTTTCTTT. This encodes CASSLLMVGSLYTEAFF.